This TCR beta chain was recovered during a study of cytomegalovirus exposure and HLA in healthy donors (dated by TCRdb to about 2017). Regarding the study in general: An earlier analysis of 587 of the donors reported 276 Gb of sequence data and around 110 million unique TCR beta sequences obtained from 180 million or so T cells. The later analysis used no new phenotypic data to find candidate immune exposures, relying instead on TCR beta sequences and their occurrence across donors. Alongside the repertoire data, information on donor age, sex, ethnicity and CMV serostatus was compiled. A later analysis re-examined previously published TCR beta repertoires from about 670 donors and added high-resolution HLA genotyping to investigate patterns of TCR occurrence. Genome-wide SNP genotypes for about three fifths of the roughly 670 donors were used in a later genetic analysis, which treated that subset as a discovery cohort. Approximately 300 gigabases of sequencing data and approximately 91 million unique TCR sequences made up an early release that covered 500 to 650 HLA-typed donors. Typing coverage differed by locus: A, B, C, DRB1 and DQB1 were typed in about 620-640 donors, DQA1 in 500 to 550, DPA1 in some 600, and DPB1 in 450 to 490. To decide whether each TCR beta V gene segment behaved as functional or pseudogenic, an earlier analysis of some 540 of the donors relied on high-throughput TCR beta sequencing. On average, around 240,000 unique TCR beta nucleotide sequences were sequenced per donor among 398 genotyped donors of the cohort, with 15% to 20% of those sequences being non-productive. A separate validation cohort of roughly 110 different subjects was used in addition to the approximately 700-subject first cohort. The study was designed to test whether signatures of past pathogen exposure could be identified by cataloging public T cell receptors. Every repertoire in the discovery cohort had been generated on one and the same sequencing platform. Class I and class II HLA loci were covered by the typing at four-digit resolution. Roughly 5 DR-DQ haplotypes were handled as single units for association and clustering, since linkage in the cohort was strong. High-throughput TCR immunosequencing, statistical association of individual TCRs with disease status, and machine learning were combined to predict cytomegalovirus infection status. Of the 300 to 450 genotyped donors, less than 85% were placed in the genetic ancestry cluster associated with self-reported Caucasian donors. The study profiled the T cell repertoires of about 720 subjects by immunosequencing and related them to cytomegalovirus serostatus. The paper as a whole reports these results and caveats: Compared with the roughly 670-donor mean, donors in an Asian-associated ancestry cluster had fewer N-insertions in productive TCRs, according to a later genetic analysis. A later genetic analysis associated a missense DCLRE1C variant with V-gene and J-gene trimming of TCR beta chains, and an independent cohort replicated the association. According to a later analysis, most CMV-associated TCR beta chains appeared to be HLA-restricted, and the HLA associations seemed to be driven largely by CMV exposure. In a later analysis, HLA-associated TCR beta chains were found to be more clonally expanded and to have lower generation probabilities than equally common non-associated chains. In vitro tests confirmed that a few of the cytomegalovirus-associated TCR beta chains recognize cytomegalovirus antigens. In a later analysis, several top co-occurrence clusters were reported to appear linked to parvovirus B19, influenza, CMV and Epstein-Barr virus. A further reported finding was that TCR beta sequences accurately predicted the HLA-A and HLA-B alleles for most subjects in the first cohort. Because HLA typing was unavailable for some donors at each locus, only the typed subset was used in association tests. For the cohort, immune exposure information was limited to CMV serostatus. A cluster of highly shared sequence variants was judged likely to represent a technical artifact of the sequencing pipeline. Most TCR sequences were seen in very few donors, while some public TCRs were found in many individuals. Strong co-occurrence of HLA alleles, especially DR and DQ, made assigning TCR associations to individual alleles difficult. In an earlier analysis of under 600 of the donors, most TCR beta V segments were observed in productive rearrangements about 90% or about 30% of the time, broadly matching IMGT annotations. Correlated functional status among segregating V segments might reflect linkage disequilibrium, but an unknown experimental factor could not be ruled out. About 17 rarely observed V segments, including chromosome 9 orphons, were excluded from the earlier analysis of some 590 of the donors because counts were too low. The authors suggested that the approach could potentially be generalized to other disease states and immunological phenotypes. The study listed 164 TCR beta chains as associated with cytomegalovirus. The classifier was reported to diagnose cytomegalovirus status with high specificity and sensitivity in both the original and validation cohorts. In a later analysis, TCR association rates were found to vary across HLA loci, with the most associated TCRs seen for DRB1 alleles and the fewest for HLA-C alleles. Roughly uniform sequencing depth across donors was assumed in presence/absence analyses, although this assumption may not hold. In a later analysis, some 18,000 TCR beta sequences were associated with specific HLA alleles at a false discovery rate of 0.05. Because the 87-base-pair reads could not distinguish some IMGT-functional V segments, including TRBV6-2 and TRBV6-3, those segments were excluded. This cohort had only TCR beta chains sequenced, and the lack of alpha or paired-chain data limited which features could be detected.

The library was generated by the immunoSEQ multiplex PCR assay. The multiplex PCR relied on a mix of 60 forward primers for TCR Vbeta segments and 13 reverse primers for TCR Jbeta segments. A multiplex PCR assay on genomic DNA amplified the CDR3 region of rearranged TCR beta genes. On the Illumina HiSeq System, the amplified TCR beta libraries were sequenced as 87-base-pair reads. The authors' pipeline ran thus. In a later analysis, 80 million or so unique TCR beta chains were counted across the 650 to 700 repertoires, and roughly 11 million of these chains were shared by at least two donors. A nearest-neighbor algorithm error-corrected the raw reads and collapsed the reads into unique sequences, merging closely related sequences to remove PCR and sequencing errors. V, D and J gene segments were assigned by aligning CDR3 sequences to IMGT reference sequences. For a sequence to be retained, at least a six-nucleotide match to both a V gene segment and a J gene segment was required. Rearrangements were called productive when the CDR3 lacked stop codons and stayed in frame with V and J; all others were non-productive. CDR3 was defined according to IMGT convention as the region running from the second conserved V-encoded cysteine to the conserved J-encoded phenylalanine. Sequences without an unambiguous match to a single V gene segment were excluded from the earlier analysis of about 630 of the donors. In an earlier analysis of 587 of the donors, V segments were called functional above 56.7% productive rearrangements and were called segregating when the between-donor standard deviation exceeded 5%. A statistical classification framework was built for diagnosing cytomegalovirus status from the catalog of TCR beta chain sequences. V and J gene assignment, in a later analysis, came from comparing TCR nucleotide sequences with IMGT/GENE-DB human TR gene sequences. In a later analysis, CDR3 sequences and most-parsimonious VDJ recombination scenarios were assigned using the TCRdist pipeline. In a later analysis, every TCR beta chain was defined by the combination of its CDR3 amino acid sequence and its V-gene family, and reads without a unique V-gene family were dropped. In a later analysis, 450 to 600 highly shared, low-generation-probability nucleotide sequences were removed to address suspected cross-contamination and a sequencing artifact. For each public chain, a later analysis derived a clonal expansion index from normalized ranks of inferred template counts within each repertoire. In a later analysis, generation probabilities were computed using a VDJ recombination model fitted to out-of-frame rearrangements, and the results were checked against IGoR. In a later analysis, TCR-TCR, TCR-HLA and TCR-CMV co-occurrence was scored with hypergeometric tests, and a repertoire-size bias correction was applied to TCR pairs. A later analysis estimated false discovery rates by permuting HLA or CMV assignments 20 times. In a later analysis, co-occurring TCRs were grouped using DBSCAN, with TCRdist sequence similarity added in when clustering inside HLA-allele-positive subsets. Co-occurrence clustering excluded repertoires with fewer than 30,000 or more than 120,000 public chains, plus five with anomalous nucleotide sharing. Entries here come from immuneACCESS through TCRdb and include only in-frame sequences with V and J called. Some clones fail to appear in such tables; in the studies checked, an unresolved V gene covers under half of the shortfall, and the cause of the remainder is unknown. V and J calls and clone size are copied from that table; D and trimming were computed from the DNA. Within this sample are roughly 150,000 clones, with around 80% of them counted one time only. 1.1% to 1.5% of the sample goes to the ten largest clones.

In total, just over 650 healthy bone marrow donors made up the cohort. At the time of sampling, every cohort member was nominally healthy, though immune exposures that went unrecorded were likely present. The donor tested CMV seronegative and was one of the 352 seronegative cohort members. A peripheral blood sample was provided by each donor, and peripheral blood mononuclear cells were used for TCR beta sequencing. The Qiagen DNeasy Blood Extraction Kit was used to extract genomic DNA from the blood cell samples. Regarding this clone: Its antigen remains undetermined. No qualities accompany the bases; no much larger clone lies one base away.

The CDR3, from cysteine to phenylalanine, totals 12 residues. The CDR3 DNA has 36 bases and is translated from base 1. Per the germline V gene, MDHEN is the CDR1 and SYDVKM is the CDR2. Trimming takes 6 bases off V and 6 bases off J; junction bases not matched to a gene: 3. This chain joins TRBV28 to TRBJ2-7; TRBD1 agrees with 9 junctional bases. The TCR was taken from a male donor in good health and CMV-seronegative. Sequencing was done on a sample of PBMCs. The CDR3 is CASRATGGEQYF. The sequenced DNA: TGTGCCAGCAGGGCGACAGGGGGCGAGCAGTACTTC.